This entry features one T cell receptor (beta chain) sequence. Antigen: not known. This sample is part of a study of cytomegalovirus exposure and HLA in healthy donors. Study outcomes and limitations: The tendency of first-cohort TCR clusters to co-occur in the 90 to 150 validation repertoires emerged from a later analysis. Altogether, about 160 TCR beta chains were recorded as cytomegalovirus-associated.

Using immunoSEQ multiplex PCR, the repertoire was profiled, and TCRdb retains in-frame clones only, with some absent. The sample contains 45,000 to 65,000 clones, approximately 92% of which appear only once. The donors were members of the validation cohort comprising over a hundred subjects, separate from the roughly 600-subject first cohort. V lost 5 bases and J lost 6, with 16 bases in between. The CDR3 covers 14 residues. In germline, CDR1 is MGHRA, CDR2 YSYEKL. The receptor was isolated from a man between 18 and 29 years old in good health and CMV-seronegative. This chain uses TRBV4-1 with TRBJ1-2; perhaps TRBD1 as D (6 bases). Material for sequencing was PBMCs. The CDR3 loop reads CASSRGTTIHGYTF. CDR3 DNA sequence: TGCGCCAGCAGCAGGGGGACTACTATTCATGGCTACACCTTC.